This T cell receptor beta chain emerged from a study of T cell repertoires in cytomegalovirus infection. TCRdb processed the reads anew with MiXCR; each CDR3 protein has one entry. The table has a few hundred thousand distinct CDR3 sequences, more than 40% seen once. This clonotype was detected only a few times. Antigen specificity is unknown. This CDR3 contains 13 residues. V shed 10 bases and J shed 3 bases, with 15 bases lying between them. Germline CDR1 is ENHRY and CDR2 is SYGVKD. The sample was cultured PBMCs, taken from culture after CMV antigen stimulation. The rearrangement joins TRBV10-3 to TRBJ1-2; D is possibly TRBD1 (5 bases). The receptor's source is a human donor in good health (CMV status not recorded). Some clones in this sample may be carry-over from other donors' samples. The CDR3 bases are TGTGCCACACGGCTAGGGACGGACTATGGCTACACCTTC. This encodes CATRLGTDYGYTF.